The rows below give T cell receptor beta chains drawn from one sample of a study of long-term antiretroviral therapy in people with HIV. Only in-frame clones appear in the TCRdb table, and some are missing; sequencing was by immunoSEQ multiplex PCR. The sample yields 9,000 to 10,000 clones, 75% to 85% seen once. Material: unsorted PBMCs, obtained 0.7 years after starting antiretroviral therapy. These receptor sequences come from a man aged 40-49 years with HIV. CDR3s include the opening cysteine and the closing phenylalanine or tryptophan. Each record gives: D gene, J gene, clone size, V gene, CDR3 DNA, CDR3 protein. The D gene is left open where the match is weak. Part of the rows lack a size; the others show once, few, many or a class for expanded clones.

D: TRBD2; J: TRBJ2-1; size: .; V: TRBV4-3; DNA: TGCGCCAGCAGCCCAAACCCCCCTAGCGGGATGCAGTTCTTC; CDR3: CASSPNPPSGMQFF
D: .; J: TRBJ2-1; size: .; V: TRBV12-5; DNA: TGTGCTAGTGGTTTCAATAGCGGATACAATGAGCAGTTCTTC; CDR3: CASGFNSGYNEQFF
D: .; J: TRBJ2-7; size: .; V: TRBV9; DNA: TGTGCCAGCAGCGTTGGGGGGCCCCTCTACGAGCAGTACTTC; CDR3: CASSVGGPLYEQYF
D: .; J: TRBJ2-1; size: medium-sized; V: TRBV5-1; DNA: TGCGCCAGCAGCTTGACCGCCTCGGGCAGCTCCTACAATGAGCAGTTCTTC; CDR3: CASSLTASGSSYNEQFF
D: .; J: TRBJ1-5; size: few; V: TRBV6-6; DNA: TGTGCCAGCAGCCTGACAGGCCTCAATCAGCCCCAGCATTTT; CDR3: CASSLTGLNQPQHF
D: .; J: TRBJ2-7; size: few; V: TRBV2; DNA: TGTGCCAGCAGGGAACCCGGGACCAGGACAAACGAGCAGTACTTC; CDR3: CASREPGTRTNEQYF
D: .; J: TRBJ2-3; size: .; V: TRBV9; DNA: TGTGCCAGCAGCGTACTCCAAGTAGATACGCAGTATTTT; CDR3: CASSVLQVDTQYF
D: .; J: TRBJ1-5; size: .; V: TRBV27; DNA: TGTGCCAGCAGTTCCAAGAGTCAGGGAAGCAATCAGCCCCAGCATTTT; CDR3: CASSSKSQGSNQPQHF
D: .; J: TRBJ2-7; size: .; V: TRBV19; DNA: TGTGCCAGTAGTACCTACTACGAGCAGTACTTC; CDR3: CASSTYYEQYF
D: .; J: TRBJ2-1; size: few; V: TRBV2; DNA: TGTGCCAGCAACAGTTACAATGAGCAGTTCTTC; CDR3: CASNSYNEQFF
D: .; J: TRBJ1-5; size: .; V: TRBV2; DNA: TGTGCCAGCACCCGAATGGGGCAGAACGACCAGCCCCAGCATTTT; CDR3: CASTRMGQNDQPQHF
D: TRBD2; J: TRBJ2-7; size: .; V: TRBV7-6; DNA: TGTGCCAGCAGCGCCGGGACTAGCGGGAGTTACGAGCAGTACTTC; CDR3: CASSAGTSGSYEQYF
D: TRBD2; J: TRBJ2-1; size: once; V: TRBV10-3; DNA: TGTGCCATCAGTGAACGGCTAGCGGGAGCCAATGAGCAGTTCTTC; CDR3: CAISERLAGANEQFF
D: .; J: TRBJ2-2; size: .; V: TRBV30; DNA: TGTGCCTGGAGTGTTCTTCGGCGGGACTGGAGCACCGGGGAGCTGTTTTTT; CDR3: CAWSVLRRDWSTGELFF
D: .; J: TRBJ1-1; size: .; V: TRBV5-4; DNA: TGTGCCAGCAGCTTGACCCCTCAGGAGGGAGGGGGGGCTTTCTTT; CDR3: CASSLTPQEGGGAFF
D: TRBD2; J: TRBJ2-1; size: .; V: TRBV10-3; DNA: TGTGCCATCACCAAGGGACTAGCGGGAGAAAAATTGAGAACCTACAATGAGCAGTTCTTC; CDR3: CAITKGLAGEKLRTYNEQFF